This T cell receptor beta chain derives from a study of shared clonotypes between healthy human individuals. Study as a whole: Ranging from 18 to 49 in age, donors were two women and a few men. Study outcomes and limitations: Among donors, sharing of clonotypes was expected to be affected by sequencing depth. A reduction in generation probabilities was seen for non-shared clonotypes relative to those shared by all four donors.

HIV-negative, healthy adults without recent acute infections or vaccinations were the donors. V lost 5 bases to trimming and J lost 2 bases, with 12 bases between them. CDR1 SGHVS and CDR2 FNYEAQ come from the germline V gene. The CDR3 runs to 15 residues. The repertoire was sequenced with immunoSEQ multiplex PCR; TCRdb's copy has only in-frame clones and lacks some. The profile covers some 2,500,000 clones, with 80% to 95% appearing a single time and 0.35% to 0.45% taken by the ten largest. A word on this clone: What it recognizes is unknown.

This sequence originates from a young man in good health. Some clones in this sample may be carry-over from other donors' samples. Material: naive CD4+ T cells from PBMCs. Noted subset: CD45RA+ positively selected. V usage is TRBV7-6 and J usage is TRBJ1-4, with D unclear. The DNA of the CDR3 is TGTGCCAGCAGCCAAGGGTACGGTACTAATGAAAAACTGTTTTTT. As protein: CASSQGYGTNEKLFF.